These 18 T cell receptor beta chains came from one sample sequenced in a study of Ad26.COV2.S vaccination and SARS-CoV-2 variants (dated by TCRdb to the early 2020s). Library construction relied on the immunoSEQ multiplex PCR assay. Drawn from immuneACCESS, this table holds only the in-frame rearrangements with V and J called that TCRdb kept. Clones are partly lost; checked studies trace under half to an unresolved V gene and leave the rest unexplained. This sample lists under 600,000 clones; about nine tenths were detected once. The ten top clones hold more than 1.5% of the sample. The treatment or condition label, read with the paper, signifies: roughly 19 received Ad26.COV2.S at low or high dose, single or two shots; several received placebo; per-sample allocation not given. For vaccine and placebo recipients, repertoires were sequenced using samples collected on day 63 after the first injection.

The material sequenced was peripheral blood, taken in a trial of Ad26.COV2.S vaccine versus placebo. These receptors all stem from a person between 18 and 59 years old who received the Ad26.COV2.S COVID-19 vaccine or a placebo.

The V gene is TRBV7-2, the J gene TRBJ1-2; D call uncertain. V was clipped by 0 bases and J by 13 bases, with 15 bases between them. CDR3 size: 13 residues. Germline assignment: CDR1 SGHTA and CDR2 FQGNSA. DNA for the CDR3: TGTGCCAGCAGCTTAGCATTACCTGGGCTCTCCACCTTC. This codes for CASSLALPGLSTF.

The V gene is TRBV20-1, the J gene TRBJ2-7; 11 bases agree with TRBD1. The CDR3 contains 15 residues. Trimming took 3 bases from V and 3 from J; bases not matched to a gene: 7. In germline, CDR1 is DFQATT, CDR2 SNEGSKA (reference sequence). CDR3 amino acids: CSASHRTGGVYEQYF. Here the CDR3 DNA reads TGCAGTGCTAGTCATAGGACAGGGGGCGTCTACGAGCAGTACTTC.

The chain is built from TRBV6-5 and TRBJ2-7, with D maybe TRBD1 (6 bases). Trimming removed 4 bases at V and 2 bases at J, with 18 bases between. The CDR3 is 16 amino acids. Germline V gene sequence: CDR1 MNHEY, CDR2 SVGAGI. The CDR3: CASSSMGTPGTYEQYF. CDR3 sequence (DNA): TGTGCCAGCAGTTCCATGGGGACACCAGGCACCTACGAGCAGTACTTC.

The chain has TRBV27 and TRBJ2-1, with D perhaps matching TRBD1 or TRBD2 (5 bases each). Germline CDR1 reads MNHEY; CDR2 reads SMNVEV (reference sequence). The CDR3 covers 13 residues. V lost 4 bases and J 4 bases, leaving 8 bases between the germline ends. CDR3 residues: CASSWDEYNEQFF. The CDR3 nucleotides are TGTGCCAGCAGTTGGGACGAGTACAATGAGCAGTTCTTC.

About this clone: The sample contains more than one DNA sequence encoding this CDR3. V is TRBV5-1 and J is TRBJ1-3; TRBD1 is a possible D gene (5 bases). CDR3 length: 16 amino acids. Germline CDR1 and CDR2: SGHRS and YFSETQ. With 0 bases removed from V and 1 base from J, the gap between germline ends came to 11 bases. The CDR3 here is CASSLAAGQSGNTIYF. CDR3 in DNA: TGCGCCAGCAGCTTGGCAGCAGGGCAATCTGGAAACACCATATATTTT.

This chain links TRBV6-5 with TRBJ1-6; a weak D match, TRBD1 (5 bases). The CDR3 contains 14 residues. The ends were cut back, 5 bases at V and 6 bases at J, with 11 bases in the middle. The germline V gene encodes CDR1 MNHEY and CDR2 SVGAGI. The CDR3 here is CASSRGFGNSPLHF. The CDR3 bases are TGTGCCAGCAGTAGGGGATTCGGTAATTCACCCCTCCACTTT.

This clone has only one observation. The DNA of the CDR3 is TGTGCCTGGAGTGTTGGCCTGGGGGAGACCCAGTACTTC. Its translation is CAWSVGLGETQYF. The chain is built from TRBV30 and TRBJ2-5; D unresolved. The V end lost 0 bases, the J end lost 5 bases, and 10 bases lay between the germline ends. This CDR3 region has 13 residues. Germline V gene lookup returns CDR1 GTSNPN and CDR2 SVGIG (reference sequence).

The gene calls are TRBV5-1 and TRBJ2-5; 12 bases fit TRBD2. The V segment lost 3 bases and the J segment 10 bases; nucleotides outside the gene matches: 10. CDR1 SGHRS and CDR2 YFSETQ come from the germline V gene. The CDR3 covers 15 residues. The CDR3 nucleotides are TGCGCCAGCAGCTGGACTAGCGGGGCCCTAGGATACCAGTACTTC. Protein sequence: CASSWTSGALGYQYF.

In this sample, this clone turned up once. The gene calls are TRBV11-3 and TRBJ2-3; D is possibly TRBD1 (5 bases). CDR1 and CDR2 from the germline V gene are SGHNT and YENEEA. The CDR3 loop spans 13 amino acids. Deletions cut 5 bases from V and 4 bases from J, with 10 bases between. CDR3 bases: TGTGCCAGCAGCAAAGGGGCGGCAGATACGCAGTATTTT. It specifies CASSKGAADTQYF.

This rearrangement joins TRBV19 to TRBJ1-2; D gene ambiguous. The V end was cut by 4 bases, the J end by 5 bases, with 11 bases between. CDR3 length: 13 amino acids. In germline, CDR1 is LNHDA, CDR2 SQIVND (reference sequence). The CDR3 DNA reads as TGTGCCAGTAGTAGAGCCGAGGGATATGGCTACACCTTC. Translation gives CASSRAEGYGYTF.

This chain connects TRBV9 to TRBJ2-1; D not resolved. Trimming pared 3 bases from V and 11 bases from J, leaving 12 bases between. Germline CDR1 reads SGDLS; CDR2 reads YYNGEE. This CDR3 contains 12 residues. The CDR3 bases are TGTGCCAGCAGCGCGACCGGGTCTCAGCAGTTCTTC. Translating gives CASSATGSQQFF.

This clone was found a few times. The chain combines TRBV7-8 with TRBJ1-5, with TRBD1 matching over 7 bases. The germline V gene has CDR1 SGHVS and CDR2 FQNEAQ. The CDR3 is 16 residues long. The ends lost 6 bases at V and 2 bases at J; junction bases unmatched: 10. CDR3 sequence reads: CASSYSSGQGNQPQHF. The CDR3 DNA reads TGTGCCAGCAGTTACAGTTCCGGACAGGGCAATCAGCCCCAGCATTTT.

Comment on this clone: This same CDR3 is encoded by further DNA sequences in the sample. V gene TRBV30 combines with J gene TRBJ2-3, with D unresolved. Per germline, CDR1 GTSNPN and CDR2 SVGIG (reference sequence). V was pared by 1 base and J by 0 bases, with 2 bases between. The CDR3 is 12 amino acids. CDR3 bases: TGTGCCTGGAGTGCGAGCACAGATACGCAGTATTTT. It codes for CAWSASTDTQYF. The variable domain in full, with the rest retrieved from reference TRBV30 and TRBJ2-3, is SQTIHQWPATLVQPVGSPLSLECTVEGTSNPNLYWYRQAAGRGLQLLFYSVGIGQISSEVPQNLSASRPQDRQFILSSKKLLLSDSGFYLCAWSASTDTQYFGPGTRLTVL.

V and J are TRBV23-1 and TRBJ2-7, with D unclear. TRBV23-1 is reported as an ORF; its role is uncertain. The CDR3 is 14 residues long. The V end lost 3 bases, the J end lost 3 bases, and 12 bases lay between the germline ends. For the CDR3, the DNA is TGCGCCAGCAGTCACTCGTTGGTTGGCTACGAGCAGTACTTC. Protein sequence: CASSHSLVGYEQYF.

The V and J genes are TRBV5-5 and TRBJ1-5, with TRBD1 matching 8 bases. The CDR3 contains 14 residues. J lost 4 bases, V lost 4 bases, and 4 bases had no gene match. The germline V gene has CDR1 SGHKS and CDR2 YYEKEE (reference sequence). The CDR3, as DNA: TGTGCCAGCAGCCAATGGACAGGGAATCAGCCCCAGCATTTT. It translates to CASSQWTGNQPQHF.

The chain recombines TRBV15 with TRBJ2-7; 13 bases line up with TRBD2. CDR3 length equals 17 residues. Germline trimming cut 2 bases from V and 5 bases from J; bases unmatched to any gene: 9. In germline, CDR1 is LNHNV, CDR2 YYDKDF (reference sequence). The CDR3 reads CATSRPTSGRAGDEQYF. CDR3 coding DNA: TGTGCCACCAGCAGACCAACTAGCGGGAGGGCCGGGGACGAGCAGTACTTC.

In DNA, the CDR3 is TGTGCCAGTAGGGACCGTAGCAATCAGCCCCAGCATTTT. Protein sequence: CASRDRSNQPQHF. The V call is TRBV19, the J call TRBJ1-5; D uncertain. Germline-derived CDR1 and CDR2 are LNHDA and SQIVND (reference sequence). Trimming pared 6 bases from V and 0 bases from J, leaving 6 bases between. This CDR3 contains 13 residues.

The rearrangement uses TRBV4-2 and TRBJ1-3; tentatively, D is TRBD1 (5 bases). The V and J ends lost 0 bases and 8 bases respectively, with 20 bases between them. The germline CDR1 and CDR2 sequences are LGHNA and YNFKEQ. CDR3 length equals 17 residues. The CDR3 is CASSQDSVRQGAHTIYF. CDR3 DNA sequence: TGTGCCAGCAGCCAAGATTCAGTCCGGCAGGGAGCTCACACCATATATTTT.